These 30 T cell receptor beta chains originate from one sample sequenced in a study of T cell responses to AZD1222 COVID-19 vaccine. Measured with immunoSEQ multiplex PCR; TCRdb has only the in-frame clones, and not every one. The sample contains some 100,000 clones, approximately 92% of which appear only once. This specimen consisted of peripheral blood, obtained 28 days after the second AZD1222 dose. The receptors were gathered from an adult who received the AZD1222 COVID-19 vaccine.

This chain links TRBV5-8 with TRBJ2-3; TRBD2 might be the D (6 bases). CDR1 SGHTS and CDR2 YDEGEE come from the germline V gene. This CDR3 spans 14 amino acids. V lost 0 bases and J 5 bases, leaving 10 bases between the germline ends. In nucleotides, the CDR3 is TGTGCCAGCAGCTTGGTGCGGGACGGAGATACGCAGTATTTT. It is translated as CASSLVRDGDTQYF.

This chain connects TRBV6-1 to TRBJ1-2; tentatively, D is TRBD1 (5 bases). The germline gives CDR1 MNHNS, CDR2 SASEGT. The CDR3 spans 15 residues. The ends were cut back, 2 bases at V and 7 bases at J, with 17 bases in the middle. CDR3 residues: CASSETHAGRGGYTF. CDR3 nucleotides: TGTGCCAGCAGTGAAACCCACGCGGGGCGGGGTGGCTACACCTTC.

The chain uses TRBV6-5 and TRBJ2-1; 9 bases fit TRBD1. The CDR3 length is 13 residues. V was clipped by 5 bases and J by 13 bases; unmatched bases: 9. Germline loops: CDR1 MNHEY, CDR2 SVGAGI. CDR3 protein: CASSPATDRGQFF. The DNA for the CDR3 is TGTGCCAGCAGTCCGGCAACGGACAGGGGCCAGTTCTTC.

The CDR3, as DNA: TGTGCCAGCACTATGTGGGAGAACACTGAAGCTTTCTTT. Translation gives CASTMWENTEAFF. V usage is TRBV6-5 and J usage is TRBJ1-1; D is unclear. Germline CDR1 reads MNHEY; CDR2 reads SVGAGI. The CDR3 length is 13 residues. The V end lost 7 bases, the J end lost 1 base, and 10 bases lay between the germline ends.

The chain has TRBV3-1 (or the pseudogene TRBV3-2) and TRBJ2-3; maybe TRBD2 (6 bases). Germline V lookup: CDR1 LGHDT, CDR2 YNNKEL (reference sequence). The CDR3 has 15 residues. Trimming cost V 4 bases and J 0 bases, with 11 bases left between them. The CDR3 here is CASSPIAGSTDTQYF. CDR3 DNA sequence: TGTGCCAGCAGCCCCATTGCGGGGAGCACAGATACGCAGTATTTT.

The chain uses TRBV10-3 and TRBJ2-5, with 10 bases identical to TRBD1. Trimming at V came to 4 bases and at J to 5 bases, leaving 4 bases not matched to a gene. Germline lookup yields CDR1 ENHRY and CDR2 SYGVKD. The CDR3 has 14 residues. In DNA, the CDR3 is TGTGCCATCAGTGGACAGGGGGCTCTGGAGACCCAGTACTTC. Its translation is CAISGQGALETQYF.

The chain has TRBV4-2 and TRBJ1-2; tentative D call: TRBD1 (5 bases). The V gene lost 2 bases and the J gene lost 4 bases, with 11 bases spanning the gap. CDR3 size: 14 residues. CDR1 and CDR2 (germline): LGHNA, YNFKEQ. CDR3 in DNA: TGTGCCAGCAGCCAATCCGGGGCCGGCTATGGCTACACCTTC. Translation gives CASSQSGAGYGYTF.

The chain combines TRBV27 with TRBJ1-2; 7 bases match TRBD1. The CDR3 loop spans 15 amino acids. Germline V gene sequence: CDR1 MNHEY, CDR2 SMNVEV (reference sequence). The junction had 9 bases not matched to a gene; V was cut back by 6 bases and J by 2 bases. CDR3 residues: CASREKTGSNYGYTF. As DNA, the CDR3 is TGTGCCAGCAGGGAGAAGACAGGGTCAAACTATGGCTACACCTTC.

This chain uses TRBV10-3 with TRBJ1-4, with TRBD1 as a possible D gene (5 bases). The CDR3 consists of 14 residues. Germline CDR1 ENHRY, CDR2 SYGVKD. V gave up 0 bases and J gave up 13 bases, with 15 bases separating them. The CDR3 is CAISESTDAALLFF. The CDR3 DNA follows: TGTGCCATCAGTGAGTCGACAGATGCGGCGTTACTGTTTTTT.

This chain uses TRBV18 with TRBJ2-3, with 9 bases that match TRBD2. The CDR3 is 17 residues long. Germline lookup yields CDR1 KGHSH and CDR2 LQKENI. With V trimmed by 1 base and J by 4 bases, 9 bases remained unmatched. The CDR3 spells CASSPRLRGGAPDTQYF. CDR3 nucleotides: TGTGCCAGCTCACCACGACTCCGCGGGGGGGCCCCAGATACGCAGTATTTT.

V and J are TRBV7-2 and TRBJ2-3, with 11 bases matching TRBD1. Germline V lookup: CDR1 SGHTA, CDR2 FQGNSA. V lost 5 bases and J lost 4; bases outside the gene matches: 5. The length of the CDR3 is 15 residues. CDR3 amino acids: CASSDRTGGSDTQYF. The CDR3 nucleotides read TGTGCCAGCAGCGATCGGACAGGGGGCTCAGATACGCAGTATTTT.

The rearrangement uses TRBV2 and TRBJ1-1, with D maybe TRBD1 (5 bases). There are 13 residues in the CDR3. Between the trimmed V and J ends, which lost 8 bases and 0 bases, there was a span of 10 bases. From germline, CDR1 is SNHLY and CDR2 FYNNEI. The CDR3 region has the DNA TGTGCCAGCTTGGGACTCATGAACACTGAAGCTTTCTTT. The encoded protein is CASLGLMNTEAFF.

The chain links TRBV4-1 to TRBJ2-1; possible D gene TRBD2, 5 bases. The CDR3 has 16 amino acids. Trimming shortened V by 3 bases and J by 3 bases, and 15 bases separated the two germline ends. Germline CDR1 is MGHRA and CDR2 is YSYEKL. CDR3 DNA: TGCGCCAGCAGCCACCTCGGACTGGCGAACTACAATGAGCAGTTCTTC. Protein product: CASSHLGLANYNEQFF.

The CDR3 DNA follows: TGCAGCGTTGGGAGGTCGGACACTGAAGCTTTCTTT. It specifies CSVGRSDTEAFF. The genes are TRBV29-1 and TRBJ1-1; D gene ambiguous. Germline loops: CDR1 SQVTM, CDR2 ANQGSEA. Trimming stripped 4 bases from V and 3 bases from J, with 9 bases between. CDR3 size: 12 residues.

This clone was observed once. The chain is built from TRBV13 and TRBJ2-1; the D is unclear. The CDR3 extends over 12 amino acids. Deletions cut 3 bases from V and 0 bases from J, with 0 bases between. Germline V lookup: CDR1 PRHDT, CDR2 FYEKMQ (reference sequence). The CDR3 is CASSFSYNEQFF. The CDR3 coding sequence is TGTGCCAGCAGCTTCTCCTACAATGAGCAGTTCTTC.

V and J are TRBV18 and TRBJ2-2; weak D call: TRBD2 (5 bases). Germline CDR1 and CDR2: KGHSH and LQKENI. V lost 6 bases and J lost 9, with 17 bases in between. The CDR3 consists of 14 residues. The chain's CDR3 is CASSLDSHPWELFF. In DNA form, the CDR3 reads TGTGCCAGCTCCTTGGACTCTCACCCGTGGGAGCTGTTTTTT.

V usage is TRBV27 and J usage is TRBJ2-7, with 10 bases matching TRBD1. The J segment lost 9 bases and the V segment lost 6 bases, leaving 8 bases of the junction unmatched. The CDR3 has 13 residues. The germline gives CDR1 MNHEY, CDR2 SMNVEV (reference sequence). For the CDR3, the DNA is TGTGCCAGCAGGTGGACAGGGGGGCCCTTGCAGTACTTC. The encoded protein is CASRWTGGPLQYF.

The gene calls are TRBV7-9 and TRBJ2-7, with 7 bases that match TRBD2. The CDR3 contains 15 residues. CDR1 is SEHNR, CDR2 FQNEAQ, per germline (reference sequence). Unmatched junction bases numbered 7, after V lost 2 bases and J lost 3 bases. CDR3 coding DNA: TGTGCCAGCAGCTTACTGGCAGGCGGGGGCTACGAGCAGTACTTC. Residues: CASSLLAGGGYEQYF.

This chain connects TRBV9 to TRBJ2-3, with TRBD2 matching 8 bases. This CDR3 has 15 residues. V lost 7 bases to trimming and J lost 4 bases; unmatched junction nucleotides: 11. Germline-derived CDR1 and CDR2 are SGDLS and YYNGEE. The CDR3 loop is CASEKGLDAPDTQYF. The CDR3, as DNA: TGTGCCAGCGAAAAGGGACTAGACGCCCCAGATACGCAGTATTTT.

The V call is TRBV5-6, the J call TRBJ1-2; 11 bases fit TRBD1. V was clipped by 0 bases and J by 8 bases; unmatched bases: 3. Germline V CDR1 and CDR2: SGHDT, YYEEEE. The CDR3 has 14 residues. The chain's CDR3 is CASSLGTGGLGYTF. CDR3 coding DNA: TGTGCCAGCAGCTTGGGGACAGGGGGCCTGGGCTACACCTTC. Full variable domain (rest looked up from reference TRBV5-6 and TRBJ1-2): DAGVTQSPTHLIKTRGQQVTLRCSPKSGHDTVSWYQQALGQGPQFIFQYYEEEERQRGNFPDRFSGHQFPNYSSELNVNALLLGDSALYLCASSLGTGGLGYTFGSGTRLTVV.

The sample holds one count of this clone. The rearrangement joins TRBV27 to TRBJ2-7, with a possible D match to TRBD2 (6 bases). V was pared by 0 bases and J by 6 bases, with 9 bases between. This CDR3 region has 13 residues. Per germline, CDR1 MNHEY and CDR2 SMNVEV (reference sequence). The CDR3 sequence: CASSLSRDSEQYF. The CDR3 DNA sequence: TGTGCCAGCAGTTTATCTCGGGACTCCGAGCAGTACTTC.

The rearrangement uses TRBV28 and TRBJ1-2; D not certain. This CDR3 comprises 12 residues. Germline lookup yields CDR1 MDHEN and CDR2 SYDVKM. V dropped 4 bases and J dropped 4 bases, with 7 bases sitting between them. CDR3 in DNA: TGTGCCAGCAGTTCAACCATCTATGGCTACACCTTC. Its translation: CASSSTIYGYTF.

DNA for the CDR3: TGTGCCAGCTCACCAGCAGGGCAGGGAAACACCATATATTTT. Residues: CASSPAGQGNTIYF. The chain has TRBV18 and TRBJ1-3; tentative D call: TRBD1 (5 bases). CDR3 length: 14 amino acids. The V end was cut by 2 bases, the J end by 4 bases, with 9 bases between. Germline V lookup: CDR1 KGHSH, CDR2 LQKENI.

The chain recombines TRBV13 with TRBJ2-5; D unclear. In germline, CDR1 is PRHDT, CDR2 FYEKMQ (reference sequence). With 7 bases removed from V and 1 base from J, the gap between germline ends came to 13 bases. CDR3 length: 14 residues. CDR3 sequence reads: CASNINEFQETQYF. Written as DNA, the CDR3 is TGTGCCAGCAACATTAACGAATTCCAAGAGACCCAGTACTTC.

J is TRBJ1-2 and V is TRBV19, with 7 bases lining up with TRBD1. The germline V gene has CDR1 LNHDA and CDR2 SQIVND (reference sequence). V was clipped by 5 bases and J by 0 bases; unmatched bases: 12. The CDR3 is 17 residues long. CDR3 DNA: TGTGCCAGTAGTCACGACGCCACAGGGGTCACTAACTATGGCTACACCTTC. Its translation is CASSHDATGVTNYGYTF.

The chain is built from TRBV7-8 and TRBJ1-5, with 9 bases identical to TRBD1. The J segment lost 6 bases and the V segment lost 5 bases, leaving 5 bases of the junction unmatched. The germline V gene encodes CDR1 SGHVS and CDR2 FQNEAQ. This CDR3 has 14 amino acids. CDR3 region: CASSPGTGIQPQHF. CDR3 DNA: TGTGCCAGCAGCCCGGGGACAGGGATTCAGCCCCAGCATTTT. The variable domain in full, with the rest retrieved from reference TRBV7-8 and TRBJ1-5, is GAGVSQSPRYKVAKRGQDVALRCDPISGHVSLFWYQQALGQGPEFLTYFQNEAQLDKSGLPSDRFFAERPEGSVSTLKIQRTQQEDSAVYLCASSPGTGIQPQHFGDGTRLSIL.

V gene TRBV5-4 combines with J gene TRBJ1-2; TRBD1 agrees at 7 bases. In germline, CDR1 is SGHNT, CDR2 YYREEE (reference sequence). The ends lost 4 bases at V and 4 bases at J; junction bases unmatched: 7. This CDR3 is built from 14 residues. This CDR3 reads CASSIAGGFYGYTF. For the CDR3, the DNA is TGTGCCAGCAGCATCGCAGGGGGGTTCTATGGCTACACCTTC.

The V gene is TRBV30, the J gene TRBJ2-3; 10 positions match TRBD2. Germline trimming cut 5 bases from V and 4 bases from J; bases unmatched to any gene: 9. The CDR3 sequence is 15 residues long. Germline CDR1 and CDR2: GTSNPN and SVGIG (reference sequence). The CDR3 DNA reads TGTGCCTGGGCGCGGCTAGCGGGAGTATCAGATACGCAGTATTTT. Protein sequence: CAWARLAGVSDTQYF.

The chain employs TRBV19 and TRBJ1-3; TRBD1 is a possible D gene (5 bases). This CDR3 spans 19 amino acids. Germline V lookup: CDR1 LNHDA, CDR2 SQIVND (reference sequence). Trimming stripped 1 base from V and 0 bases from J, with 19 bases between. The DNA of the CDR3 is TGTGCCAGTAGTATAGGCAAGGACACATCTGAACCCTCTGGAAACACCATATATTTT. As protein: CASSIGKDTSEPSGNTIYF. Supplemented by reference TRBV19 and TRBJ1-3, the full variable domain reads DGGITQSPKYLFRKEGQNVTLSCEQNLNHDAMYWYRQDPGQGLRLIYYSQIVNDFQKGDIAEGYSVSREKKESFPLTVTSAQKNPTAFYLCASSIGKDTSEPSGNTIYFGEGSWLTVV.

The CDR3 nucleotides read TGTGCCTGTCCACAAAGCACAGGGGGTGTGCAGGGGACCCAGTACTTC. Translating it yields CACPQSTGGVQGTQYF. This rearrangement joins TRBV30 to TRBJ2-5, with 8 bases aligning to TRBD1. This CDR3 contains 16 residues. From germline, CDR1 is GTSNPN and CDR2 SVGIG (reference sequence). V shed 6 bases and J 7 bases; nucleotides not matched to a gene: 19.